A single sample is the source of the 14 T cell receptor beta chains below, sequenced in a study of human T cells and chemical hapten exposure. Time point of the sample: healthy volunteer bleed at 2 weeks. Whole blood that had not been fractionated was the source of extracted total RNA. TCRdb reanalysed the RACE reads using MiXCR and keeps one entry per CDR3 protein. The sample has around 130,000 distinct CDR3 sequences, more than 7.5% seen once; the top ten hold 1.5% to 2%. The sequenced sample consisted of whole blood. These receptors were collected from a male donor in good health. Some clones in this sample may be carry-over from other donors' samples.

The CDR3 sequence is CASSLGRAKNIQYF. DNA for the CDR3: TGTGCCAGCAGCTTAGGGAGGGCCAAAAACATTCAGTACTTC. V usage is TRBV7-2 and J usage is TRBJ2-4; tentatively, D is TRBD2 (5 bases). Germline values: CDR1 SGHTA, CDR2 FQGNSA. The ends were cut back, 1 base at V and 1 base at J, with 5 bases in the middle. This CDR3 comprises 14 residues.

The CDR3 DNA follows: TGCAGCGTTGAAGGTGCCAGCTACGAGCAGTACTTC. Amino acid sequence: CSVEGASYEQYF. The V gene is TRBV29-1, the J gene TRBJ2-7; D is unresolved. From germline, CDR1 is SQVTM and CDR2 ANQGSEA. CDR3 size: 12 residues. Trimming pared 1 base from V and 3 bases from J, leaving 7 bases between.

This clonotype was seen repeatedly, ten times or more. This sequence joins TRBV18 and TRBJ2-1; D might be TRBD2 (6 bases). The length of the CDR3 is 16 residues. V lost 1 base and J lost 0, with 10 bases in between. CDR1 and CDR2 (germline): KGHSH, LQKENI. The CDR3 protein is CASSPLAGSSYNEQFF. The CDR3 DNA reads TGTGCCAGCTCACCACTAGCCGGGAGCTCCTACAATGAGCAGTTCTTC.

This clonotype has just a few counts. The rearrangement joins TRBV12-3 or TRBV12-4 to TRBJ1-1; 7 nucleotides line up with TRBD1. Unmatched junction bases numbered 6, after V lost 4 bases and J lost 4 bases. The CDR3 sequence is 14 residues long. The CDR3 region is CASSWTGVATEAFF. CDR3 coding DNA: TGTGCCAGCAGTTGGACAGGTGTCGCCACTGAAGCTTTCTTT.

This clonotype has ten or more counts. J is TRBJ2-7 and V is TRBV7-2; D is perhaps TRBD1 (5 bases). The V gene's germline CDR1 is SGHTA and CDR2 FQGNSA. The length of the CDR3 is 14 residues. Trimming removed 1 base at V and 2 bases at J, with 9 bases between. CDR3 region: CASSLVATAYEQYF. The CDR3 nucleotides read TGTGCCAGCAGCTTAGTTGCGACAGCCTACGAGCAGTACTTC.

The chain couples TRBV7-9 to TRBJ2-1; D unresolved. Germline V gene data show CDR1 as SEHNR and CDR2 as FQNEAQ (reference sequence). With 4 bases removed from V and 9 bases from J, the gap between germline ends came to 7 bases. The CDR3 spans 11 residues. Here the CDR3 DNA reads TGTGCCAGCAGCTCTTCGACTGAGCAGTTCTTC. It translates to CASSSSTEQFF.

There are a few counts of this clonotype. V usage is TRBV20-1 and J usage is TRBJ2-3, with 8 bases lining up with TRBD2. There are 14 residues in the CDR3. The junction had 4 bases not matched to a gene; V was cut back by 1 base and J by 4 bases. Germline CDR1 is DFQATT and CDR2 is SNEGSKA (reference sequence). In nucleotides, the CDR3 is TGCAGTGCTAGAGCTTGGCGGGAGGCAGATACGCAGTATTTT. Protein product: CSARAWREADTQYF.

The chain combines TRBV13 with TRBJ2-5, with 8 bases aligning to TRBD2. Looked up from germline, CDR1 is PRHDT and CDR2 is FYEKMQ (reference sequence). Trimming removed 5 bases from V and 2 bases from J; junction bases left unmatched: 10. The CDR3 runs 16 residues. The CDR3 DNA follows: TGTGCCAGCAGCCATCGGGGAGCGGGAGTACAAGAGACCCAGTACTTC. This translates into CASSHRGAGVQETQYF.

The rearrangement links TRBV6-5 to TRBJ1-1, with D perhaps matching TRBD1 (6 bases). Germline V gene sequence: CDR1 MNHEY, CDR2 SVGAGI. V was pared by 5 bases and J by 1 base, with 14 bases between. CDR3 length: 15 amino acids. CDR3 region: CASSPSDSENTEAFF. As DNA, the CDR3 is TGTGCCAGCAGTCCGTCGGACAGTGAGAACACTGAAGCTTTCTTT.

The chain employs TRBV15 and TRBJ1-5; TRBD1 matches 9 bases. Germline V gene data show CDR1 as LNHNV and CDR2 as YYDKDF (reference sequence). J gave up 6 bases and V 2 bases, and 5 bases lay outside the gene matches. CDR3 length equals 15 residues. The CDR3 DNA is TGTGCCACCAGCAGAAACAGGGGGCTAGGTCAGCCCCAGCATTTT. Encoded protein: CATSRNRGLGQPQHF.

This clonotype was observed a handful of times. The CDR3 loop is CSVSTEQETQYF. CDR3 coding DNA: TGCAGCGTCTCGACAGAGCAAGAGACCCAGTACTTC. V and J are TRBV29-1 and TRBJ2-5, with a tentative D call TRBD1 (5 bases). V shed 6 bases and J shed 2 bases, with 10 bases lying between them. The V gene's germline CDR1 is SQVTM and CDR2 ANQGSEA. The CDR3 consists of 12 residues.

This clonotype was counted a few times. The chain has TRBV19 and TRBJ2-7; 7 bases are shared with TRBD1. In germline, CDR1 is LNHDA, CDR2 SQIVND (reference sequence). The CDR3 covers 17 residues. Trimming at V came to 4 bases and at J to 3 bases, leaving 15 bases not matched to a gene. The CDR3 loop reads CASSRWITGQGDYEQYF. DNA of the CDR3: TGTGCCAGTAGTAGATGGATTACCGGCCAGGGGGACTACGAGCAGTACTTC.

This clonotype was counted at least ten times. The chain has TRBV12-3 or TRBV12-4 and TRBJ2-7, with 10 bases matching TRBD2. The CDR3 is 14 amino acids. The trim removed 6 bases at V and 7 bases at J, leaving 9 bases unmatched. CDR3 coding DNA: TGTGCCAGCAGCCCTAGCGGGAGACTCAGGGAGCAGTACTTC. This codes for CASSPSGRLREQYF.

This clonotype was picked up many times. The chain combines TRBV11-2 with TRBJ2-4, with D unresolved. This CDR3 is built from 16 residues. Germline assignment: CDR1 SGHAT and CDR2 FQNNGV. The germline V and J ends were trimmed by 0 bases and 0 bases, with 9 bases remaining between them. The DNA of the CDR3 is TGTGCCAGCAGCTTAGATCCAGGCTTAGCCAAAAACATTCAGTACTTC. This sequence encodes CASSLDPGLAKNIQYF.